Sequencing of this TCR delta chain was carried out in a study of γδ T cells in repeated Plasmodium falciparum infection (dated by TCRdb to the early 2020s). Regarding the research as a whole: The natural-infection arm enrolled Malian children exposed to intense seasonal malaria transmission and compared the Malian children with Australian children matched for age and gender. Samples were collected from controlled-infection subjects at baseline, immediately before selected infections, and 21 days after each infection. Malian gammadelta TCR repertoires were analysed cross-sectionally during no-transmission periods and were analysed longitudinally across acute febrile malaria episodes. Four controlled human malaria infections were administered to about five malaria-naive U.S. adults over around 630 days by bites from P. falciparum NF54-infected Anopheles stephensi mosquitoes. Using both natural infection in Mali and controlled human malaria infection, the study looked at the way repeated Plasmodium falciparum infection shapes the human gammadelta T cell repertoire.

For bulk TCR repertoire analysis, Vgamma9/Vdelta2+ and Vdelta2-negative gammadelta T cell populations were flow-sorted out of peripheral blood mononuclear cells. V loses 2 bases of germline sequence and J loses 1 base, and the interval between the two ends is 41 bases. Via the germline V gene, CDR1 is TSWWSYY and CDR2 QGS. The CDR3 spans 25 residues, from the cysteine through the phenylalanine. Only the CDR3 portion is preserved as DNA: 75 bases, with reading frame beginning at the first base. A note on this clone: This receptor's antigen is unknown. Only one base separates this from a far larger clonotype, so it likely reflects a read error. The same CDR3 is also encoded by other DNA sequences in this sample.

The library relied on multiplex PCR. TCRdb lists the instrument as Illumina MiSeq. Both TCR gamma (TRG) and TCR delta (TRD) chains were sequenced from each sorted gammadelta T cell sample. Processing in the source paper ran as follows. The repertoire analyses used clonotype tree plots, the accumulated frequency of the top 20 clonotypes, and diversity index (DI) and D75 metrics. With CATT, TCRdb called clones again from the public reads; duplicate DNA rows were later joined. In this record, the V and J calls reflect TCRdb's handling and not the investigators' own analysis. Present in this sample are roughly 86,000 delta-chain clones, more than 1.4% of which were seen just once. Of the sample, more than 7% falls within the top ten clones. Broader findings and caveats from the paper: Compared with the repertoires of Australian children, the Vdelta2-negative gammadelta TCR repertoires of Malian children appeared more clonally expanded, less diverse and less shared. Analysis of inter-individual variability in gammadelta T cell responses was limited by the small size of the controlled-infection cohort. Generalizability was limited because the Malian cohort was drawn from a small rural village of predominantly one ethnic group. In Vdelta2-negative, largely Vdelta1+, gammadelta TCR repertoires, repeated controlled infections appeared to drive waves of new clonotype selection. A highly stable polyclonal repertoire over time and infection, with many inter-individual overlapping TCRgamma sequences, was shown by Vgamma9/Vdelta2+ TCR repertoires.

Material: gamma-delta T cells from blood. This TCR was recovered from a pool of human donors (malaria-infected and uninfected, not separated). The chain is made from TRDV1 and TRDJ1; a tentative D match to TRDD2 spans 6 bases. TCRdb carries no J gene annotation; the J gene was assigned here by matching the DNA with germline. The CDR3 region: CALGESTEQATSYPRWYMGTDKLIF. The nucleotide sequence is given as TGTGCTCTTGGGGAAAGTACTGAACAGGCTACGTCCTACCCCCGCTGGTATATGGGCACCGATAAACTCATCTTT.